What follows are 29 T cell receptor beta chains derived from one specimen sequenced in a study of Ad26.COV2.S vaccination and SARS-CoV-2 variants. Clones were sequenced by immunoSEQ multiplex PCR, and TCRdb holds only the in-frame ones, with some missing. The sample lists hundreds of thousands of clones, roughly 90% occurring once. Treatment defined: roughly 20 received Ad26.COV2.S at low or high dose, single or two shots; 5 received placebo; per-sample allocation not given. Collection of samples fell on day 63 after the first vaccine or placebo injection. Sequenced material: peripheral blood, taken in a trial of Ad26.COV2.S vaccine versus placebo. These receptors all come from a person between 18 and 59 years old who received the Ad26.COV2.S COVID-19 vaccine or a placebo.

A single count supports this clone. The gene calls are TRBV11-2 and TRBJ1-2, with a weak D call TRBD1 (5 bases). The CDR3 consists of 14 residues. Germline V gene sequence: CDR1 SGHAT, CDR2 FQNNGV. The V gene lost 2 bases and the J gene lost 10 bases, with 17 bases spanning the gap. CDR3 in DNA: TGTGCCAGCAGCTTAAATTTCGCAGGGAGGATCTACACCTTC. The encoded protein is CASSLNFAGRIYTF.

The chain carries TRBV7-9 and TRBJ2-7, with 8 bases fitting TRBD1. This CDR3 has 12 residues. Germline assignment: CDR1 SEHNR and CDR2 FQNEAQ (reference sequence). J gave up 3 bases and V 10 bases, and 5 bases lay outside the gene matches. The CDR3 nucleotides are TGTGCCACCGGACAGGGTCTCTACGAGCAGTACTTC. Amino acid sequence: CATGQGLYEQYF.

J is TRBJ2-7 and V is TRBV15; weak D call: TRBD2 (5 bases). With 3 bases removed from V and 0 bases from J, the gap between germline ends came to 9 bases. In germline, CDR1 is LNHNV, CDR2 YYDKDF (reference sequence). The CDR3 loop spans 14 amino acids. Written as DNA, the CDR3 is TGTGCCACCAGCAGGGACGGGATCTCCTACGAGCAGTACTTC. Translating gives CATSRDGISYEQYF. Drawing the rest from reference TRBV15 and TRBJ2-7, the complete variable domain is DAMVIQNPRYQVTQFGKPVTLSCSQTLNHNVMYWYQQKSSQAPKLLFHYYDKDFNNEADTPDNFQSRRPNTSFCFLDIRSPGLGDTAMYLCATSRDGISYEQYFGPGTRLTVT.

This chain links TRBV6-5 with TRBJ2-2; D uncertain. This CDR3 contains 14 residues. CDR1 MNHEY and CDR2 SVGAGI come from the germline V gene. V lost 6 bases and J lost 0, with 8 bases in between. The CDR3 DNA sequence: TGTGCCAGCAGCCCAGACCCGAACACCGGGGAGCTGTTTTTT. Translated, it gives CASSPDPNTGELFF.

This clone was recorded once. This chain uses TRBV28 with TRBJ2-1; a possible D gene is TRBD1 (10 bases). V was cut by 4 bases and J by 5 bases, with 18 bases left in between. The CDR3 contains 16 residues. Germline values: CDR1 MDHEN, CDR2 SYDVKM. The CDR3 sequence is CASSSSGTGDDNEQFF. CDR3 sequence (DNA): TGTGCCAGCAGTTCTAGCGGGACAGGGGATGACAATGAGCAGTTCTTC.

The chain is built from TRBV5-4 and TRBJ1-5; 9 positions agree with TRBD1. Germline CDR1 reads SGHNT; CDR2 reads YYREEE (reference sequence). Trimming took 5 bases from V and 5 from J; bases not matched to a gene: 8. The CDR3 consists of 15 residues. Here the CDR3 reads CASRQDRGGDQPQHF. DNA for the CDR3: TGTGCCAGCAGGCAAGACAGGGGGGGAGATCAGCCCCAGCATTTT.

This clone has a single count. The rearrangement uses TRBV18 and TRBJ2-3, with 8 bases that match TRBD2. The CDR3 totals 15 residues. CDR1 and CDR2 (germline): KGHSH, LQKENI. Losses at the gene ends were 5 bases for V and 5 bases for J; bases not matched to a gene: 9. The CDR3 sequence: CASSSPAGVVDTQYF. As DNA, the CDR3 is TGTGCCAGCTCAAGTCCAGCGGGAGTTGTAGATACGCAGTATTTT.

The chain has TRBV11-2 and TRBJ2-3; D remains ambiguous. V dropped 4 bases and J dropped 1 base, with 15 bases sitting between them. Germline V gene data show CDR1 as SGHAT and CDR2 as FQNNGV. This CDR3 has 16 residues. DNA for the CDR3: TGTGCCAGCAGCTCGAGGTCCGGGTTAGGCACAGATACGCAGTATTTT. Amino acid sequence: CASSSRSGLGTDTQYF.

CDR3 sequence (DNA): TGTGCCAGCAGGTCCCCAGGGGGTGCCCCCTATGGCTACACCTTC. Translating gives CASRSPGGAPYGYTF. V is TRBV28 and J is TRBJ1-2, with 7 bases matching TRBD1. This CDR3 comprises 15 residues. V dropped 6 bases and J dropped 4; count of bases not matched to a gene: 11. In germline, CDR1 is MDHEN, CDR2 SYDVKM.

Only one count was recorded for this clone. This chain uses TRBV5-1 with TRBJ2-3; TRBD1 is a possible D gene (6 bases). The CDR3 contains 14 residues. The V end lost 4 bases, the J end lost 1 base, and 10 bases lay between the germline ends. The V gene's germline CDR1 is SGHRS and CDR2 YFSETQ. DNA of the CDR3: TGCGCCAGCAGCATTAACAGGGGCACAGATACGCAGTATTTT. Translation gives CASSINRGTDTQYF.

About this clone itself: This CDR3 is also generated by other DNA sequences in the sample. The gene calls are TRBV9 and TRBJ1-1; perhaps TRBD1 as D (5 bases). The V end was cut by 0 bases, the J end by 3 bases, with 6 bases between. The CDR3 is 13 amino acids. Germline CDR1 reads SGDLS; CDR2 reads YYNGEE. The CDR3 DNA is TGTGCCAGCAGCGTAGGGGGGGACACTGAAGCTTTCTTT. Translation gives CASSVGGDTEAFF. The whole variable domain, remainder taken from reference TRBV9 and TRBJ1-1, is DSGVTQTPKHLITATGQRVTLRCSPRSGDLSVYWYQQSLDQGLQFLIQYYNGEERAKGNILERFSAQQFPDLHSELNLSSLELGDSALYFCASSVGGDTEAFFGQGTRLTVV.

V usage is TRBV5-1 and J usage is TRBJ1-6; no clear D gene. CDR1 is SGHRS, CDR2 YFSETQ, per germline. The CDR3 spans 14 residues. The ends were cut back, 4 bases at V and 7 bases at J, with 12 bases in the middle. CDR3 loop: CASSTGPENSPLHF. The CDR3 bases are TGCGCCAGCAGCACCGGACCGGAGAATTCACCCCTCCACTTT.

This clone occurred once. CDR3 sequence (DNA): TGTGCCAGCAGTGACCGTGGGGGCGCGAACTATGGCTACACCTTC. It yields the protein CASSDRGGANYGYTF. The chain employs TRBV6-1 and TRBJ1-2, with a tentative D call TRBD1 (6 bases). Trimming removed 3 bases at V and 2 bases at J, with 13 bases between. Germline assignment: CDR1 MNHNS and CDR2 SASEGT. The CDR3 is 15 residues long.

The gene calls are TRBV5-1 and TRBJ2-1; the D gene is possibly TRBD1 (6 bases). In germline, CDR1 is SGHRS, CDR2 YFSETQ. V lost 0 bases, J lost 2 bases, and 9 bases lay in between. The CDR3 is 15 amino acids. The CDR3 reads CASSLEGGPYNEQFF. The CDR3 DNA is TGCGCCAGCAGCTTGGAAGGGGGACCCTACAATGAGCAGTTCTTC.

The gene calls are TRBV29-1 and TRBJ2-1; D might be TRBD2 (5 bases). This CDR3 contains 14 residues. Germline V CDR1 and CDR2: SQVTM, ANQGSEA. The V gene lost 4 bases and the J gene lost 6 bases, with 16 bases spanning the gap. The DNA of the CDR3 is TGCAGCGTTGTGGATCGGGGTTTGGGCAATGAGCAGTTCTTC. As protein: CSVVDRGLGNEQFF.

The chain uses TRBV27 and TRBJ1-1; D is ambiguous. The germline gives CDR1 MNHEY, CDR2 SMNVEV (reference sequence). Trimming left V 5 bases short and J 0 bases short, with 10 bases between. The CDR3 runs to 14 residues. The DNA for the CDR3 is TGTGCCAGCAGTCTTACAAGTATGAACACTGAAGCTTTCTTT. It yields the protein CASSLTSMNTEAFF.

The chain combines TRBV5-6 with TRBJ1-2, with a possible D match to TRBD1 (6 bases). The germline gives CDR1 SGHDT, CDR2 YYEEEE. V dropped 4 bases and J dropped 0 bases, with 13 bases sitting between them. The CDR3 is 15 amino acids. The CDR3 region is CASSLDRLANYGYTF. CDR3 bases: TGTGCCAGCAGCCTGGACAGATTGGCTAACTATGGCTACACCTTC.

CDR3 in DNA: TGTGCCAGTAGTAGGGGACAGGGGGCGATTTCGACAGATACGCAGTATTTT. Translated: CASSRGQGAISTDTQYF. The chain links TRBV19 to TRBJ2-3; TRBD1 aligns across 12 bases. Germline lookup yields CDR1 LNHDA and CDR2 SQIVND (reference sequence). The CDR3 runs to 17 residues. The trim removed 4 bases at V and 3 bases at J, leaving 8 bases unmatched.

J is TRBJ1-1 and V is TRBV7-9; no clear D. Germline CDR1 and CDR2: SEHNR and FQNEAQ (reference sequence). CDR3 size: 14 residues. With 3 bases removed from V and 9 bases from J, the gap between germline ends came to 17 bases. In nucleotides, the CDR3 is TGTGCCAGCAGCTTTTCGACACAAACGGAAAAAGCTTTCTTT. Its protein is CASSFSTQTEKAFF.

This sequence joins TRBV9 and TRBJ1-3; a possible D gene is TRBD1 (6 bases). The CDR3 spans 12 residues. The V and J ends lost 3 bases and 6 bases respectively, with 7 bases between them. Germline-derived CDR1 and CDR2 are SGDLS and YYNGEE. The CDR3 DNA is TGTGCCAGCAGCGGGACAGTAAACACCATATATTTT. Encoded protein: CASSGTVNTIYF.

V gene TRBV30 combines with J gene TRBJ2-7; D may be TRBD1 (6 bases). Trimming pared 3 bases from V and 3 bases from J, leaving 12 bases between. Germline CDR1 and CDR2: GTSNPN and SVGIG (reference sequence). There are 13 residues in the CDR3. CDR3 loop: CAWSLDRFYEQYF. The CDR3 DNA sequence: TGTGCCTGGAGCCTAGACAGGTTCTACGAGCAGTACTTC.

This clone was detected once. The sample carries other DNA sequences with the same CDR3. This sequence joins TRBV5-1 and TRBJ1-5; D call uncertain. This CDR3 contains 13 residues. Germline V gene sequence: CDR1 SGHRS, CDR2 YFSETQ. The V end was cut by 0 bases, the J end by 0 bases, with 1 base between. The CDR3 loop is CASSLDSNQPQHF. The CDR3 bases are TGCGCCAGCAGCTTGGATAGCAATCAGCCCCAGCATTTT.

Written as DNA, the CDR3 is TGTGCCACCAAGACAGCGATGAACACTGAAGCTTTCTTT. Protein sequence: CATKTAMNTEAFF. The rearrangement uses TRBV2 and TRBJ1-1; D is perhaps TRBD1 (5 bases). This CDR3 region has 13 residues. The V gene lost 10 bases and the J gene lost 0 bases, with 12 bases spanning the gap. Germline loops: CDR1 SNHLY, CDR2 FYNNEI.

The chain is built from TRBV9 and TRBJ2-1, with D possibly matching TRBD2 (6 bases). The V end was cut by 0 bases, the J end by 0 bases, with 16 bases between. This CDR3 comprises 18 residues. Germline V gene sequence: CDR1 SGDLS, CDR2 YYNGEE. CDR3 amino acids: CASSVGGLGLSSYNEQFF. DNA of the CDR3: TGTGCCAGCAGCGTAGGAGGTTTGGGACTGTCCTCCTACAATGAGCAGTTCTTC.

The rearrangement joins TRBV28 to TRBJ1-2; 10 positions match TRBD1. With 5 bases clipped from V and 5 bases from J, the junction kept 8 bases outside the gene matches. Germline assignment: CDR1 MDHEN and CDR2 SYDVKM. There are 15 residues in the CDR3. CDR3 residues: CASSGSGQGDYGYTF. In nucleotides, the CDR3 is TGTGCCAGCAGTGGTAGTGGACAGGGGGATTATGGCTACACCTTC.

CDR3 amino acids: CASSLARTGVGYGYTF. DNA for the CDR3: TGTGCCAGCAGCTTAGCCCGTACAGGGGTCGGCTATGGCTACACCTTC. The rearrangement uses TRBV7-8 and TRBJ1-2; 7 nucleotides align to TRBD1. CDR3 size: 16 residues. The germline V gene has CDR1 SGHVS and CDR2 FQNEAQ. Unmatched junction bases numbered 8, after V lost 0 bases and J lost 4 bases.

The genes are TRBV5-6 and TRBJ2-2, with a possible D match to TRBD2 (6 bases). The CDR3 length is 14 residues. Trimming pared 4 bases from V and 8 bases from J, leaving 15 bases between. Germline lookup yields CDR1 SGHDT and CDR2 YYEEEE. The CDR3, as DNA: TGTGCCAGCAGCCCGGAGGGGTTATCTGGGGAGCTGTTTTTT. Amino acids: CASSPEGLSGELFF. The full variable domain, completed using reference TRBV5-6 and TRBJ2-2, is DAGVTQSPTHLIKTRGQQVTLRCSPKSGHDTVSWYQQALGQGPQFIFQYYEEEERQRGNFPDRFSGHQFPNYSSELNVNALLLGDSALYLCASSPEGLSGELFFGEGSRLTVL.

CDR3 sequence reads: CASSSRRTSGRAPDTQYF. In DNA form, the CDR3 reads TGTGCCAGCAGCTCGAGAAGGACTAGCGGGAGGGCCCCAGATACGCAGTATTTT. The chain links TRBV13 to TRBJ2-3; 15 bases line up with TRBD2. CDR1 and CDR2 (germline): PRHDT, FYEKMQ (reference sequence). This CDR3 contains 18 residues. V lost 4 bases and J lost 4; bases outside the gene matches: 9.

The chain employs TRBV27 and TRBJ2-7; 7 bases match TRBD2. This CDR3 region has 14 residues. Germline V gives CDR1 MNHEY, CDR2 SMNVEV (reference sequence). J gave up 4 bases and V 8 bases, and 11 bases lay outside the gene matches. The CDR3 region has the DNA TGTGCCAGCCAGTCGGGAGCGGGAACGTACGAGCAGTACTTC. Its translation is CASQSGAGTYEQYF.